This T cell receptor (beta chain) stems from a study of identifying expanded T cells in peripheral blood. Findings of the study overall: Differentially abundant clones: about 1.1 between replicates, approximately 16 at about two weeks, 19 to 20 at four. Variance in clone template counts between approximately two-week samples significantly increased with total template count across all healthy donors.

Germline CDR1 SGHNT, CDR2 YENEEA. The length of the CDR3 is 11 residues. Trimming shortened V by 5 bases and J by 7 bases, and 5 bases separated the two germline ends. Profiling relied on immunoSEQ multiplex PCR, and the TCRdb table lists in-frame clones only, not all of them. Of 85,000 to 90,000 clones listed, 75% to 90% are singletons. This clone came up once. Its specificity is unknown. The rearrangement links TRBV11-3 to TRBJ1-4; D ambiguous. The sequencing sample was made of blood. This receptor was obtained from a person aged 18 to 70 in good health. The CDR3 nucleotides are TGTGCCAGCAGCCCCGGTGAAAAACTGTTTTTT. This gives the protein CASSPGEKLFF.